Listed here are 16 T cell receptor beta chains from one sample, sequenced in a study of blood T cell repertoires in COVID-19. Measured with immunoSEQ multiplex PCR; TCRdb has only the in-frame clones, and not every one. The table has over 200,000 clones, about 90% seen once. The sequenced material came from PBMCs or T cells enriched from blood (not recorded which). Every receptor here comes from a human donor in a cohort exposed to, infected with or recovered from COVID-19 (not recorded which). The donor label of this sample is uncertain.

This sequence joins TRBV10-3 and TRBJ2-5; 13 bases match TRBD2. V shed 6 bases, J shed 2 bases, and the junction held 12 bases outside the gene matches. The germline CDR1 and CDR2 sequences are ENHRY and SYGVKD. This CDR3 is built from 18 residues. The CDR3, as DNA: TGTGCCATCAGGGGGATAGGACTAGCGGGGGCCTTACAAGAGACCCAGTACTTC. Its protein product is CAIRGIGLAGALQETQYF.

The rearrangement joins TRBV5-6 to TRBJ2-5; TRBD1 agrees at 7 bases. Germline V lookup: CDR1 SGHDT, CDR2 YYEEEE. The CDR3 loop spans 16 amino acids. The junction had 11 bases not matched to a gene; V was cut back by 4 bases and J by 2 bases. CDR3: CASSGEMGQLQETQYF. The DNA for the CDR3 is TGTGCCAGCAGCGGCGAGATGGGACAGCTACAAGAGACCCAGTACTTC.

The V gene is TRBV25-1, the J gene TRBJ1-3, with 7 bases lining up with TRBD1. CDR3 length equals 16 residues. The V and J ends lost 8 bases and 0 bases, in that order; junction bases with no gene match: 10. The germline V gene encodes CDR1 MGHDK and CDR2 SYGVNS. The CDR3 here is CASEGQWELSGNTIYF. The CDR3 DNA follows: TGTGCCAGCGAGGGACAGTGGGAGCTCTCTGGAAACACCATATATTTT.

The rearrangement joins TRBV6-5 to TRBJ1-1; no reliable D call. CDR1 MNHEY and CDR2 SVGAGI come from the germline V gene. This CDR3 has 14 residues. Trimming left V 0 bases short and J 3 bases short, with 8 bases between. The CDR3 here is CASSYSTLDTEAFF. In DNA form, the CDR3 reads TGTGCCAGCAGTTACTCTACATTGGACACTGAAGCTTTCTTT.

The chain couples TRBV7-2 to TRBJ2-7; the D gene is possibly TRBD1 (6 bases). Germline V lookup: CDR1 SGHTA, CDR2 FQGNSA. Trimming cost V 4 bases and J 4 bases, with 14 bases left between them. The CDR3 spans 14 residues. The CDR3 sequence is CASSSMSDSYEQYF. CDR3 in DNA: TGTGCCAGCAGCTCCATGTCGGACAGTTACGAGCAGTACTTC.

This chain joins TRBV9 and TRBJ2-5, with D perhaps matching TRBD2 (7 bases). V dropped 4 bases and J dropped 7 bases, with 17 bases sitting between them. CDR1 is SGDLS, CDR2 YYNGEE, per germline. CDR3 length: 14 amino acids. The CDR3 DNA follows: TGTGCCAGCAGCCCCGGTACAGGGAGGGCGACCCAGTACTTC. Amino acids: CASSPGTGRATQYF.

This clone was seen a single time. The chain has TRBV12-3 or TRBV12-4 and TRBJ1-3; 7 bases line up with TRBD1. After removal of 6 bases from V and 6 bases from J, the junction contained 5 bases not matched to a gene. CDR3 size: 13 residues. CDR3 residues: CASSVTGENTIYF. The CDR3 region has the DNA TGTGCCAGCAGCGTCACAGGGGAAAACACCATATATTTT.

The CDR3 DNA reads TGTGCCAGCAGCCGTAGCGGACAGGGGAACACTGAAGCTTTCTTT. It specifies CASSRSGQGNTEAFF. The chain employs TRBV5-6 and TRBJ1-1; 8 nucleotides agree with TRBD1. V gave up 4 bases and J gave up 1 base; unmatched junction bases: 6. This CDR3 comprises 15 residues. CDR1 and CDR2 from the germline V gene are SGHDT and YYEEEE.

This chain joins TRBV27 and TRBJ1-1; 10 bases are a match to TRBD1. In germline, CDR1 is MNHEY, CDR2 SMNVEV (reference sequence). This CDR3 comprises 15 residues. J was trimmed by 7 bases and V by 1 base; bases with no gene match: 6. In nucleotides, the CDR3 is TGTGCCAGCAGTTTATTGGGGACAGGGGTGTATGAAGCTTTCTTT. The encoded protein is CASSLLGTGVYEAFF.

This clone was seen just once. The chain uses TRBV12-3 or TRBV12-4 and TRBJ1-4, with a tentative D call TRBD1 (5 bases). V shed 2 bases and J shed 8 bases, with 9 bases lying between them. This CDR3 is built from 13 residues. The CDR3 DNA reads as TGTGCCAGCAGTTTATGGGGGGTCGAAAAACTGTTTTTT. This codes for CASSLWGVEKLFF.

The V call is TRBV30, the J call TRBJ2-7, with 13 bases that match TRBD2. The germline gives CDR1 GTSNPN, CDR2 SVGIG (reference sequence). V lost 0 bases, J lost 0 bases, and 11 bases stayed unmatched. The CDR3 length is 19 residues. The CDR3 protein is CAWSVLTGLAGLSSYEQYF. The DNA for the CDR3 is TGTGCCTGGAGTGTCCTAACGGGACTAGCGGGGCTGAGCTCCTACGAGCAGTACTTC.

This clone was counted a few times. This chain connects TRBV7-9 to TRBJ1-6, with 9 bases identical to TRBD1. The CDR3 has 14 residues. J lost 9 bases, V lost 4 bases, and 4 bases had no gene match. The germline CDR1 and CDR2 sequences are SEHNR and FQNEAQ (reference sequence). As DNA, the CDR3 is TGTGCCAGCAGCTGGACAGGGGCAAGTTCACCCCTCCACTTT. Its translation: CASSWTGASSPLHF.

V gene TRBV4-1 combines with J gene TRBJ1-2; a weak D match, TRBD1 (6 bases). From germline, CDR1 is MGHRA and CDR2 YSYEKL. The CDR3 runs to 14 residues. The germline V and J ends were trimmed by 4 bases and 5 bases, with 14 bases remaining between them. The CDR3 sequence is CASSLHRVGYGYTF. The CDR3 bases are TGCGCCAGCAGCCTTCACAGGGTGGGATATGGCTACACCTTC.

The V and J genes are TRBV5-1 and TRBJ2-3, with TRBD1 matching 10 bases. After removal of 0 bases from V and 4 bases from J, the junction contained 2 bases not matched to a gene. This CDR3 comprises 15 residues. CDR1 and CDR2 from the germline V gene are SGHRS and YFSETQ. CDR3: CASSLEGQGPDTQYF. Here the CDR3 DNA reads TGCGCCAGCAGCTTGGAGGGACAGGGGCCAGATACGCAGTATTTT.

The gene calls are TRBV2 and TRBJ2-3, with a possible D match to TRBD1 (6 bases). The CDR3 is 18 residues long. V was cut by 5 bases and J by 0 bases, with 21 bases left in between. Germline V gene data show CDR1 as SNHLY and CDR2 as FYNNEI. In DNA form, the CDR3 reads TGTGCCAGCAGTCCAAGGCCGTACAGGGTTACTAGCACAGATACGCAGTATTTT. Translation gives CASSPRPYRVTSTDTQYF.

CDR3 sequence: CASSYFGGAGGDTQYF. CDR3 coding DNA: TGTGCCAGCAGTTACTTCGGGGGGGCCGGGGGAGATACGCAGTATTTT. The chain couples TRBV6-5 to TRBJ2-3, with 8 bases identical to TRBD2. The CDR3 is made up of 16 amino acids. Germline V CDR1 and CDR2: MNHEY, SVGAGI. The junction had 8 bases not matched to a gene; V was cut back by 1 base and J by 5 bases.